This is a list of T cell receptor beta chains from one sample in a study of cytomegalovirus exposure and HLA in healthy donors. Profiled with immunoSEQ multiplex PCR; TCRdb holds only in-frame clones, not every one. Of 160,000 or so clones listed, roughly 80% are singletons. Input material: PBMCs. These receptors originate from a man aged 40-55 years in good health and CMV-seronegative. Both conserved end residues are part of each CDR3. A D gene is named only where the DNA matches it firmly.

>TRBD2|TRBV7-6
CASSLISSGSYEQYF
>-|TRBV19
CASSAGSNQPQHF
>-|TRBV6-5
CASRGGTAGANVLTF
>TRBD1|TRBV9
CASSVAGGYNSPLHF
>-|TRBV27
CASSSQGLGGELFF
>TRBD1|TRBV29-1
CSAGQTGSSIQYF
>-|TRBV7-9
CASSKARPASAYEQYF
>-|TRBV10-3
CAISDSETQYF
>-|TRBV9
CASSVEGGGVWNTGELFF
>TRBD1|TRBV19
CASSARDRSSNQPQHF
>-|TRBV2
CASSEGDKQFF
>-|TRBV6-5
CASSPQGPVAFF
>TRBD2|TRBV25-1
CASNEGRAQETQYF
>TRBD2|TRBV18
CASSPRLAGGQVNNNEQFF
>TRBD2|TRBV30
CAWLAGGLGGGELFF
>-|TRBV19
CASSGDTINSPLHF
>-|TRBV7-2
CASSARVVGELFF
>-|TRBV29-1
CSVAGRGNTGELFF
>TRBD1|TRBV28
CASSFSGQGDGEKLFF
>TRBD1|TRBV4-1
CASSQDRTGEETQYF
>TRBD1|TRBV6-5
CASRDRGITDTQYF
>TRBD2|TRBV7-2
CASSLTSGGYNEQFF
>TRBD2|TRBV27
CASSLLGLAGRYEQYF
>-|TRBV4-3
CASSQVLSGVNPNTEAFF
>TRBD2|TRBV27
CASSPTPVQRGGPYNEQFF
>TRBD1|TRBV2
CASSERQGYVTQYF
>-|TRBV7-9
CASSGDGGSPLHF
>TRBD1|TRBV6-5
CASSYSGRGDSPLHF
>TRBD2|TRBV19
CASSTGLGNYEQYF
>TRBD1|TRBV4-1
CASSKGALETQYF
>TRBD1|TRBV2
CASRKTTNRGHQPQHF
>-|TRBV11-3
CASSFSGQETQYF
>TRBD2|TRBV19
CASSMKLSGSHGFF
>TRBD2|TRBV27
CASSPYLGASGSRNEQFF
>TRBD1|TRBV6-5
CASSGQGPGMAQHF